This T cell receptor beta chain is from a study of cytomegalovirus exposure and HLA in healthy donors. Study-wide findings and caveats: Serostatus for CMV was the only available immune exposure information. Later analysis suggested links between common viral pathogens and several top significant clusters. Trimming of TCR beta V- and J-genes showed a link, identified in a later analysis, to a missense DCLRE1C variant. In a later analysis, DRB1 alleles had the most associated TCRs; HLA-C alleles the fewest.

Primers included in the PCR were 60 Vbeta and 13 Jbeta primers. Clones were read by immunoSEQ multiplex PCR, and TCRdb kept only the in-frame ones, dropping some. The sample holds around 210,000 clones, roughly 84% seen once. CDR1 is SEHNR and CDR2 is FQNEAQ in the germline V gene (reference sequence). Between the trimmed V and J ends, which lost 0 bases and 2 bases, there was a span of 7 bases. CDR3 length equals 14 residues. A remark on this clone: Its target is not known. The sample has other DNA sequences that encode this CDR3 too.

The sequence derives from a girl aged 2 to 10 in good health and CMV-seronegative. This sequence joins TRBV7-9 and TRBJ1-1; possibly TRBD1 for D (5 bases). The sample comprised PBMCs. The CDR3 region has the DNA TGTGCCAGCAGCTTAGCAGGGGCAAACACTGAAGCTTTCTTT. This codes for CASSLAGANTEAFF.